This T cell receptor (beta chain) appears in the sequencing data of a study of regulatory T cells in long-lasting Graves disease. Study-level results: What was studied was peripheral blood only, and not thyroid tissue. Newly diagnosed disease favored TRBV20-1 and TRBJ2-1 over persistent disease.

The length of the CDR3 is 15 residues. V lost 5 bases to trimming and J lost 1 base; unmatched junction nucleotides: 5. CDR1 is SGHAT and CDR2 is FQNNGV in the germline V gene. In this sample, this clonotype turned up a few times. What it binds is not known. Combining iRepertoire HTBI primers with Arm-PCR of CDR3 regions, the authors built TCR beta libraries. TCRdb itself ran the multiplex PCR reads through MiXCR, one entry per CDR3 protein. The sample comprises roughly 360,000 distinct CDR3 sequences, roughly 10% of which are singletons, and approximately 20% rests with the top ten. The time point is: newly diagnosed GD, antithyroid drugs for less than 3 months. Construction of the TCR library relied on RNA isolated from PBMCs. The same sample was also studied in work on T cells in Graves' hyperthyroidism and ophthalmopathy. That publication notes: Graves' hyperthyroidism without ophthalmopathy progression within 18 months was termed stable.

This sequence originates from a young woman with Graves disease. The V gene is TRBV11-2, the J gene TRBJ2-5; 9 nucleotides align to TRBD1. The source was peripheral blood mononuclear cells (PBMCs), collected at new diagnosis, from a patient treated with antithyroid drugs. The CDR3 protein is CASSPLTGGQETQYF. CDR3 sequence (DNA): TGTGCCAGCAGCCCATTGACAGGGGGCCAAGAGACCCAGTACTTC.